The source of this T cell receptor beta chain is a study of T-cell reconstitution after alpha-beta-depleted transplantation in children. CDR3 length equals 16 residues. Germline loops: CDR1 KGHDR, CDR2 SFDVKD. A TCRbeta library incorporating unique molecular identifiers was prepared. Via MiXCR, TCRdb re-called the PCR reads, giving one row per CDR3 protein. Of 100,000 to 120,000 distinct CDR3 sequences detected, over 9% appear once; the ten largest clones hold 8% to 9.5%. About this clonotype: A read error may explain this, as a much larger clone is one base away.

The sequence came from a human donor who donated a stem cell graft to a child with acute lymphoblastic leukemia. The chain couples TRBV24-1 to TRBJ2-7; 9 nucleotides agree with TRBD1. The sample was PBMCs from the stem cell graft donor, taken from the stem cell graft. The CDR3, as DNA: TGTGCCACCAGTGATCCCGCCGGGACAGGGTCCCACGACCAGTACTTC. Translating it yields CATSDPAGTGSHDQYF.